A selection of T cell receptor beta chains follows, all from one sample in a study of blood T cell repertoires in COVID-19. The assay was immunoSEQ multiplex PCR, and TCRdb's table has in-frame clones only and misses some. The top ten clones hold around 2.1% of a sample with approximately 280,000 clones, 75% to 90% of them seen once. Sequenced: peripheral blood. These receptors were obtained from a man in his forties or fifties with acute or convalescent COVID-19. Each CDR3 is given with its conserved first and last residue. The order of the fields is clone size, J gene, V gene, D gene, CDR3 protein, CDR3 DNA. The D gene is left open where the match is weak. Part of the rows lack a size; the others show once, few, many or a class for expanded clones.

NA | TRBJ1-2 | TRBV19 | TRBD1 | CASSPLRAGGSYGYTF | TGTGCCAGTAGCCCCCTACGGGCAGGGGGCAGCTATGGCTACACCTTC
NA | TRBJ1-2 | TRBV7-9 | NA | CASSAGRRESHGYTF | TGTGCCAGCAGCGCCGGACGGCGGGAATCCCATGGCTACACCTTC
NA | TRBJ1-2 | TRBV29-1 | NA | CSVEEVSFNYGYTF | TGCAGCGTCGAGGAGGTCAGCTTTAACTATGGCTACACCTTC
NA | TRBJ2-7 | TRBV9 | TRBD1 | CASSPRDRAHEQYF | TGTGCCAGCAGCCCCCGGGACAGGGCCCACGAGCAGTACTTC
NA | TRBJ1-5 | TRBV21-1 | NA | CASTQGDQAQHF | TGTGCCAGCACACAGGGGGATCAGGCCCAGCATTTT
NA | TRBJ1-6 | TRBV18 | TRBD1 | CASSPNPGRGNSPLHF | TGTGCCAGCTCACCAAATCCCGGCAGGGGGAATTCACCCCTCCACTTT
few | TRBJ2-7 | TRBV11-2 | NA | CASSPLRRSTSYEQYF | TGTGCCAGCAGCCCCTTGAGAAGATCTACTTCCTACGAGCAGTACTTC
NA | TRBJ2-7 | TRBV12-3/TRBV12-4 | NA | CASSLLPSYEQYF | TGTGCCAGCAGTTTACTCCCGTCCTACGAGCAGTACTTC
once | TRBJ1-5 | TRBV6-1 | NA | CANSDPWGRGNQPQHF | TGTGCCAACAGTGACCCCTGGGGCAGGGGTAATCAGCCCCAGCATTTT
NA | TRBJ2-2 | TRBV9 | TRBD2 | CASAAGGPVTGELFF | TGTGCCAGCGCCGCGGGGGGGCCGGTCACCGGGGAGCTGTTTTTT
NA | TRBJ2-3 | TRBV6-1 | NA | CASSEHLGGTDTQYF | TGTGCCAGCAGTGAACACCTAGGCGGCACAGATACGCAGTATTTT
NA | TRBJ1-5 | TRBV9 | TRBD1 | CASSVGQASAPQHF | TGTGCCAGCAGCGTGGGACAGGCCTCCGCGCCCCAGCATTTT
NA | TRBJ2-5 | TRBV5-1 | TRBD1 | CASTTRGQGETQYF | TGCGCCAGCACTACGAGGGGGCAGGGAGAGACCCAGTACTTC
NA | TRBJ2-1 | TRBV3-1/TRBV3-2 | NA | CASSFPSGGGALREQFF | TGTGCCAGCAGCTTTCCGTCAGGAGGGGGGGCCTTGCGCGAGCAGTTCTTC
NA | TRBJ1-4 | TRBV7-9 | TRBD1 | CASSLERQGKLFF | TGTGCCAGCAGCTTAGAAAGACAGGGTAAACTGTTTTTT
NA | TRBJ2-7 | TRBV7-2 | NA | CASSSLGPYEQYF | TGTGCCAGCAGCTCCCTGGGCCCCTACGAGCAGTACTTC
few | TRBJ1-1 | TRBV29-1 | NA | CSVEDLTASLIAFF | TGCAGCGTTGAAGACCTGACAGCCAGCTTGATAGCTTTCTTT
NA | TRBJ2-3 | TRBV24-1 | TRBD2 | CATSDSQLAGGKDFSTDTQYF | TGTGCCACCAGTGATTCTCAATTAGCGGGGGGGAAGGATTTTAGCACAGATACGCAGTATTTT
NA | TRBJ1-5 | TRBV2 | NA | CASSPVRAGNQPQHF | TGTGCCAGCAGCCCCGTGAGGGCGGGCAATCAGCCCCAGCATTTT
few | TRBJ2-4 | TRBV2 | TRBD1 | CASSAGFGQGAGIQYF | TGTGCCAGCAGCGCTGGGTTTGGGCAGGGGGCGGGCATTCAGTACTTC
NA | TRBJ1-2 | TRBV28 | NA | CASIIPGDSYGYTF | TGTGCCAGCATCATCCCGGGGGATTCCTATGGCTACACCTTC
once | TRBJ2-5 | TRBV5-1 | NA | CASSTAETQYF | TGCGCCAGCAGCACTGCAGAGACCCAGTACTTC
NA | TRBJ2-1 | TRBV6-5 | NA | CASRPPGRTVEFF | TGTGCCAGCAGGCCCCCGGGTAGGACAGTCGAGTTCTTC
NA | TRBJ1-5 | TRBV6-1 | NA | CASSEGGVQPQHF | TGTGCCAGCAGTGAAGGGGGGGTTCAGCCCCAGCATTTT
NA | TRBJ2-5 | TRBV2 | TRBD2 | CASNGLAETQETQYF | TGTGCCAGCAATGGGCTAGCGGAGACCCAAGAGACCCAGTACTTC
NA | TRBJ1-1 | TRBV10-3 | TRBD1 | CAITQGTENTEAFF | TGTGCCATCACTCAGGGGACAGAGAACACTGAAGCTTTCTTT
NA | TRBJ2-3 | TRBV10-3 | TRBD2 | CAISDAGGTDTQYF | TGTGCCATCAGTGATGCGGGGGGGACAGATACGCAGTATTTT
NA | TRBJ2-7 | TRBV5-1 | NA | CASSGTGSSRSEQYF | TGCGCCAGCAGCGGTACAGGGAGCTCCCGAAGCGAGCAGTACTTC
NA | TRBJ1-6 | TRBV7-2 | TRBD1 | CASSLLGTGNSPLHF | TGTGCCAGCAGCCTACTCGGGACAGGGAATTCACCCCTCCACTTT
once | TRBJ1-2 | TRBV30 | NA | CAWSLTTYGYTF | TGTGCCTGGAGTTTGACAACCTATGGCTACACCTTC
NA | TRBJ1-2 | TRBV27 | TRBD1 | CASSPAGQVGGYTF | TGTGCCAGCAGTCCCGCGGGACAGGTGGGTGGCTACACCTTC
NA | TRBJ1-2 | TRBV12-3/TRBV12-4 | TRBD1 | CASRGTGNYGYTF | TGTGCCAGCAGAGGGACAGGGAACTATGGCTACACCTTC
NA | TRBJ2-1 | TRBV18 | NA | CASSPPQGSNNEQFF | TGTGCCAGCTCACCACCCCAGGGGTCTAACAATGAGCAGTTCTTC
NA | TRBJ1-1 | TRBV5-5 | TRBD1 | CASVQGTGGAFF | TGTGCCAGCGTACAGGGGACAGGGGGAGCTTTCTTT
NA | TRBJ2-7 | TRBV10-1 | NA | CASSHSDYEQYF | TGCGCCAGCAGCCACTCCGACTACGAGCAGTACTTC
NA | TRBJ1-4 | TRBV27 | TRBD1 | CASSPPTGGGEKLFF | TGTGCCAGCAGTCCCCCTACAGGGGGAGGAGAAAAACTGTTTTTT
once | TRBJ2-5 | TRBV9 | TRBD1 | CASSPEDRRQETQYF | TGTGCCAGCAGCCCAGAGGACAGGCGACAAGAGACCCAGTACTTC
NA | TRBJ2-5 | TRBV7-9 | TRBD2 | CASSPPRGGGETQYF | TGTGCCAGCAGTCCACCCCGGGGGGGAGGAGAGACCCAGTACTTC
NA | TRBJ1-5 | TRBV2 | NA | CASRDGHEPQHF | TGTGCCAGCAGGGACGGACACGAGCCCCAGCATTTT
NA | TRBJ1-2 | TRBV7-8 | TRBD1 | CASSPWTGRTRNYGYTF | TGTGCCAGCAGCCCCTGGACAGGGAGGACTAGAAACTATGGCTACACCTTC
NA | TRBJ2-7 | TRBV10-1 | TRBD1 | CASSEYRDSRFQYF | TGCGCCAGCAGTGAATATCGGGACAGCCGTTTTCAGTACTTC
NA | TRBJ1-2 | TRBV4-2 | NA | CASSQAGHDGYTF | TGTGCCAGCAGCCAAGCAGGCCACGATGGCTACACCTTC
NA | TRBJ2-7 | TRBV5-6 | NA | CASSPRQALGNYEQYF | TGTGCCAGCAGCCCCAGACAGGCCCTAGGCAACTACGAGCAGTACTTC
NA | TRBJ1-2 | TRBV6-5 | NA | CAAWGGGYTF | TGTGCCGCCTGGGGCGGCGGCTACACCTTC
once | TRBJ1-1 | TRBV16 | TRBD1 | CASSHPGTGGNTEAFF | TGTGCCAGCAGCCACCCCGGGACAGGTGGGAACACTGAAGCTTTCTTT
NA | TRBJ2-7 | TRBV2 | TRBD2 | CASKGSGGIYEQYF | TGTGCCAGCAAGGGTAGCGGGGGGATTTACGAGCAGTACTTC